This is a list of T cell receptor beta chains from one sample in a study of beta chain features in type 1 diabetes. The table came from immunoSEQ multiplex PCR; TCRdb's copy has only in-frame clones and leaves some out. The table has about 160,000 clones, roughly 9.1% seen once. The specimen was central memory CD4+ T cells from blood. Source of these receptors: a woman aged 18 to 35 in good health. Each CDR3 is given with its conserved first and last residue. The D gene is left open where the match is weak. Clone size is stated in some rows and not others, as once, few, many or a class when expanded.

TRBV9,TRBD1,TRBJ1-2,.,CASSPRGTVGYTF,TGTGCCAGCAGCCCGAGAGGGACAGTGGGCTACACCTTC
TRBV4-2,.,TRBJ2-6,.,CASSQDRGALSGANVLTF,TGTGCCAGCAGCCAAGATCGGGGAGCACTCTCTGGGGCCAACGTCCTGACTTTC
TRBV5-1,.,TRBJ1-1,.,CASTPGVPDGEAFF,TGCGCCAGCACCCCGGGGGTGCCTGATGGTGAAGCTTTCTTT
TRBV30,.,TRBJ2-1,.,CAWSRTPGKPQDEQFF,TGTGCCTGGAGTCGGACCCCGGGAAAACCTCAGGATGAGCAGTTCTTC
TRBV5-6,TRBD1,TRBJ1-1,.,CASSLGGTGGTEAFF,TGTGCCAGCAGCTTGGGAGGGACAGGGGGCACTGAAGCTTTCTTT
TRBV29-1,.,TRBJ1-2,.,CSVGRGGGYGYTF,TGCAGCGTTGGAAGGGGGGGCGGCTATGGCTACACCTTC
TRBV7-9,TRBD1,TRBJ1-2,few,CASSLASDRAGRGYTF,TGTGCCAGCAGCTTAGCGTCGGACAGGGCAGGCCGTGGCTACACCTTC
TRBV5-4,TRBD1,TRBJ1-1,.,CASSSAVRDRGLTEAFF,TGTGCCAGCAGCTCCGCAGTCCGGGACAGGGGGCTCACTGAAGCTTTCTTT
TRBV4-2,TRBD2,TRBJ2-7,few,CASSPTETSGDGEQYF,TGTGCCAGCAGCCCCACTGAGACTAGCGGGGACGGCGAGCAGTACTTC
TRBV19,TRBD1,TRBJ2-5,.,CASSILGTGQETQYF,TGTGCCAGTAGTATACTGGGGACAGGACAAGAGACCCAGTACTTC
TRBV9,.,TRBJ2-7,.,CASSAYEQYF,TGTGCCAGCAGCGCCTACGAGCAGTACTTC
TRBV2,.,TRBJ1-1,few,CASSTVENTEAFF,TGTGCCAGCAGTACGGTTGAGAACACTGAAGCTTTCTTT
TRBV7-2,.,TRBJ2-4,.,CASSLGEKNIQYF,TGTGCCAGCAGCTTAGGGGAGAAAAACATTCAGTACTTC
TRBV30,.,TRBJ1-2,few,CAWSPTAGDGYTF,TGTGCCTGGAGCCCGACGGCAGGGGACGGCTACACCTTC
TRBV6-5,TRBD1,TRBJ1-3,.,CASSFDRGLGNTIYF,TGTGCCAGCAGTTTTGACAGGGGGCTCGGAAACACCATATATTTT
TRBV5-4,.,TRBJ2-5,few,CASSFDSTQETQYF,TGTGCCAGCAGCTTCGACAGTACCCAAGAGACCCAGTACTTC
TRBV11-2,TRBD1,TRBJ2-1,few,CASAGQGGYNEQFF,TGTGCCAGCGCGGGACAGGGGGGGTACAATGAGCAGTTCTTC
TRBV9,.,TRBJ2-5,.,CASSSLADLQETQYF,TGTGCCAGCAGCTCCCTCGCGGATCTTCAAGAGACCCAGTACTTC
TRBV18,.,TRBJ2-2,few,CASSESYTGELFF,TGTGCCAGCTCGGAGTCGTACACCGGGGAGCTGTTTTTT
TRBV7-9,.,TRBJ1-4,few,CASSLGQSYNEKLFF,TGTGCCAGCAGCCTCGGACAGAGCTATAATGAAAAACTGTTTTTT
TRBV6-5,.,TRBJ1-1,.,CASRDLGGTEAFF,TGTGCCAGCAGAGACTTGGGAGGGACTGAAGCTTTCTTT
TRBV5-6,.,TRBJ2-7,few,CASSLKQRYYEQYF,TGTGCCAGCAGCTTGAAGCAGAGGTACTACGAGCAGTACTTC
TRBV7-2,.,TRBJ2-7,few,CASSLGADYEQYF,TGTGCCAGCAGCTTAGGGGCCGATTACGAGCAGTACTTC
TRBV30,TRBD1,TRBJ2-1,.,CAWRLRGQVWNEQFF,TGTGCCTGGAGGCTCCGAGGACAGGTTTGGAATGAGCAGTTCTTC
TRBV25-1,.,TRBJ2-7,few,CASSAFYEQYF,TGTGCCAGCAGTGCCTTCTACGAGCAGTACTTC
TRBV9,.,TRBJ2-2,.,CASSVEAMRAANTGELFF,TGTGCCAGCAGCGTAGAAGCGATGAGAGCCGCGAACACCGGGGAGCTGTTTTTT
TRBV30,.,TRBJ1-6,.,CAWSFPGHLTWDSPLHF,TGTGCCTGGAGTTTTCCGGGACATCTAACATGGGATTCACCCCTCCACTTT
TRBV30,TRBD2,TRBJ2-1,many,CAWRRVAGGLHNEQFF,TGTGCCTGGAGAAGAGTAGCGGGAGGACTTCACAATGAGCAGTTCTTC
TRBV2,.,TRBJ2-5,.,CASNWGSGGRETQYF,TGTGCCAGCAACTGGGGTAGCGGAGGACGGGAGACCCAGTACTTC
TRBV7-8,.,TRBJ2-5,few,CASSLGTGKETQYF,TGTGCCAGCAGCTTAGGAACGGGGAAAGAGACCCAGTACTTC
TRBV10-3,.,TRBJ1-2,.,CAISEPEGRANNYGYTF,TGTGCCATCAGTGAGCCCGAGGGGAGGGCAAACAACTATGGCTACACCTTC
TRBV5-1,.,TRBJ2-3,.,CASSFELAGDTQYF,TGCGCCAGCAGCTTCGAACTAGCAGGAGATACGCAGTATTTT
TRBV21-1,.,TRBJ1-1,.,CASSLRQQDRGWAEAFF,TGTGCCAGCAGTCTCAGGCAACAGGATAGGGGCTGGGCTGAAGCTTTCTTT
TRBV2,TRBD1,TRBJ1-4,few,CASNRGREKLFF,TGTGCCAGCAACAGGGGGCGTGAAAAACTGTTTTTT
TRBV2,.,TRBJ2-5,.,CASGSEETQYF,TGTGCCAGCGGCAGCGAAGAGACCCAGTACTTC
TRBV28,.,TRBJ1-1,few,CASSLLTGGTEAFF,TGTGCCAGCAGTTTACTGACAGGTGGCACTGAAGCTTTCTTT
TRBV19,TRBD2,TRBJ2-1,.,CASSSGTSGREQFF,TGTGCCAGTAGTAGCGGGACTAGCGGGAGGGAGCAGTTCTTC
TRBV29-1,.,TRBJ2-7,few,CSVVRAGSEQYF,TGCAGCGTTGTGCGGGCGGGCAGCGAGCAGTACTTC
TRBV29-1,.,TRBJ2-7,.,CSVDTGKVGDEQYF,TGCAGCGTGGATACAGGGAAAGTTGGCGACGAGCAGTACTTC
TRBV5-4,.,TRBJ2-5,few,CASSPLRSETQYF,TGTGCCAGCAGCCCGTTGAGGAGCGAGACCCAGTACTTC
TRBV2,.,TRBJ2-3,many,CASTVGGISTDTQYF,TGTGCCAGCACCGTTGGAGGGATCAGCACAGATACGCAGTATTTT
TRBV7-2,.,TRBJ2-3,.,CASSFLLEGDTQYF,TGTGCCAGCAGCTTCCTACTAGAAGGGGATACGCAGTATTTT
TRBV9,TRBD2,TRBJ2-7,.,CASSYLSGSYRYEQYF,TGTGCCAGCAGCTACCTCAGCGGGAGTTATCGCTACGAGCAGTACTTC
TRBV30,.,TRBJ2-3,few,CAWRDRGGTDTQYF,TGTGCCTGGAGGGACAGAGGGGGCACAGATACGCAGTATTTT
TRBV10-3,TRBD2,TRBJ2-1,.,CAISGAAGGYNEQFF,TGTGCCATCAGTGGGGCAGCGGGAGGCTACAATGAGCAGTTCTTC
TRBV5-1,.,TRBJ1-1,.,CASRSSSRGTEAFF,TGCGCCAGCAGGTCATCCTCAAGGGGCACTGAAGCTTTCTTT
TRBV7-8,TRBD2,TRBJ2-7,.,CASSLEGGLAVHRDEQYF,TGTGCCAGCAGCTTAGAGGGAGGACTAGCGGTTCATAGGGACGAGCAGTACTTC
TRBV7-9,TRBD1,TRBJ1-1,once,CASSPRQGGTDTEAFF,TGTGCCAGCAGCCCCCGACAGGGGGGGACGGACACTGAAGCTTTCTTT
TRBV27,.,TRBJ2-1,few,CASSVRASSYNEQFF,TGTGCCAGCAGTGTCAGGGCCAGCTCCTACAATGAGCAGTTCTTC
TRBV5-1,.,TRBJ2-3,few,CASSLASGGDTQYF,TGCGCCAGCAGCTTGGCCAGCGGAGGGGATACGCAGTATTTT
TRBV5-1,.,TRBJ1-4,few,CASSLATATNEKLFF,TGCGCCAGCAGCTTGGCGACAGCAACTAATGAAAAACTGTTTTTT